A selection of T cell receptor beta chains follows, all from one sample in a study of T cell changes during pregnancy in multiple sclerosis. Sequenced by immunoSEQ multiplex PCR; TCRdb stores in-frame clones only, minus some. The profile shows 75,000 to 95,000 clones, about 91% of them singletons. The sequencing used peripheral blood, collected in the first trimester of pregnancy. The receptors were gathered from a female donor in good health, enrolled as a control in a pregnancy study. Each CDR3 is given with its conserved first and last residue. A D gene is named only where the DNA matches it firmly. The listing skips clone size in some rows; elsewhere it reads once, few, many or a size class.

clone size,CDR3 length,V gene,J gene,D gene,CDR3 DNA,CDR3 protein
once,15,TRBV7-9,TRBJ1-5,.,TGTGCCAGCAGCCTCGGGCTAGCGGAGAGTCAGCCCCAGCATTTT,CASSLGLAESQPQHF
.,14,TRBV11-2,TRBJ2-7,TRBD2,TGTGCCAGCAGCCGTAGCGGGGGCCCCTACGAGCAGTACTTC,CASSRSGGPYEQYF
.,14,TRBV27,TRBJ2-7,TRBD1,TGTGCCAGCAGAACCGGGACAGGGGCCTACGAGCAGTACTTC,CASRTGTGAYEQYF
.,18,TRBV4-1,TRBJ2-4,.,TGCGCCAGCAGCCAAGATCGGGGGGCACAGGGTATGGTAGACATTCAGTACTTC,CASSQDRGAQGMVDIQYF
once,14,TRBV6-5,TRBJ2-3,.,TGTGCCAGCAGTTACTCCCGCGAAACAGATACGCAGTATTTT,CASSYSRETDTQYF
.,14,TRBV7-2,TRBJ2-7,.,TGTGCCAGCAGCTTAGTGAGAAGCTCCTACGAGCAGTACTTC,CASSLVRSSYEQYF
.,16,TRBV5-4,TRBJ2-2,.,TGTGCCAGCAGCCACCCTGGCCAATCTCCCCACGGGGAGCTGTTTTTT,CASSHPGQSPHGELFF
.,17,TRBV7-9,TRBJ2-2,.,TGTGCCAGCAGCTTGGGTGCGGGGACCGTAAACACCGGGGAGCTGTTTTTT,CASSLGAGTVNTGELFF
.,15,TRBV6-5,TRBJ2-3,.,TGTGCCAGCAGGCGTCAGGGTGTTATCACAGATACGCAGTATTTT,CASRRQGVITDTQYF
.,12,TRBV5-1,TRBJ2-7,.,TGCGCCAGCAGCTGGGGGGGCCACGAGCAGTACTTC,CASSWGGHEQYF
.,13,TRBV7-9,TRBJ2-5,.,TGTGCCAGCAGCCCAGACACTCAAGAGACCCAGTACTTC,CASSPDTQETQYF
.,12,TRBV30,TRBJ1-1,.,TGTGCCTGGAGGGTGGACAGCGCTGAAGCTTTCTTT,CAWRVDSAEAFF
.,15,TRBV7-2,TRBJ2-7,.,TGTGCCAGCAGCTTAGAGGGGGGGCGCAACTACGAGCAGTACTTC,CASSLEGGRNYEQYF
.,14,TRBV4-2,TRBJ2-3,.,TGTGCCAGCAGCCAAGGGACATCGACAGATACGCAGTATTTT,CASSQGTSTDTQYF
.,16,TRBV5-4,TRBJ1-1,.,TGTGCCAGCACCGCCTGGGCAGGGGCCTCCAACACTGAAGCTTTCTTT,CASTAWAGASNTEAFF
.,14,TRBV29-1,TRBJ2-2,.,TGCAGCGTTGACCCGGCAGGGGCCACCGGGGAGCTGTTTTTT,CSVDPAGATGELFF
once,14,TRBV18,TRBJ1-1,.,TGTGCCAGCTCACCTACAGGGAGTAACACTGAAGCTTTCTTT,CASSPTGSNTEAFF
once,15,TRBV6-5,TRBJ1-3,.,TGTGCCAGCAGTTACGAAGGGGTAAAAGGAAACACCATATATTTT,CASSYEGVKGNTIYF
.,18,TRBV7-9,TRBJ2-6,.,TGTGCCAGCAGCTTTTCAAGGGGCAGCGAATGGGGGGCCAACGTCCTGACTTTC,CASSFSRGSEWGANVLTF
.,16,TRBV7-9,TRBJ2-2,TRBD1,TGTGCCAGCAGCTCACCGGGACAGGGGTTGACCGGGGAGCTGTTTTTT,CASSSPGQGLTGELFF
.,11,TRBV27,TRBJ2-1,.,TGTGCCAGCAAAGGGAGGGGGGGAGAGTTCTTC,CASKGRGGEFF
.,15,TRBV27,TRBJ1-1,TRBD1,TGTGCCAGCAGTTCCCTTGACAGGGTTGGCACTGAAGCTTTCTTT,CASSSLDRVGTEAFF
.,14,TRBV7-9,TRBJ1-6,.,TGTGCCAGCAGTCTCGGACAGTCCCTCTCACCCCTCCACTTT,CASSLGQSLSPLHF
.,14,TRBV5-1,TRBJ1-1,.,TGCGCCAGCAAGCGGGGGGCGGAATCTAATGAAGCTTTCTTT,CASKRGAESNEAFF
.,17,TRBV7-9,TRBJ2-7,.,TGTGCCAGCAGCTTAGCAGGCTCGAGGCAGAGCTCCTACGAGCAGTACTTC,CASSLAGSRQSSYEQYF
.,14,TRBV6-5,TRBJ2-1,TRBD1,TGTGCCAGCAGTTACAGCCAGGGGGCCAATGAGCAGTTCTTC,CASSYSQGANEQFF
.,15,TRBV27,TRBJ1-2,TRBD1,TGTGCCAGCATGGACAGGGGGCGCCGGGACTATGGCTACACCTTC,CASMDRGRRDYGYTF
.,13,TRBV25-1,TRBJ1-1,.,TGTGCCAGCAGTAAGACGGGGAGCGCTGAAGCTTTCTTT,CASSKTGSAEAFF
few,15,TRBV7-3,TRBJ2-4,.,TGTGCCAGCAGCTTAGGGGCAGGAACCAAAAACATTCAGTACTTC,CASSLGAGTKNIQYF
.,18,TRBV5-1,TRBJ2-3,.,TGCGCCAGCACTACAGGGGGGGCCCGTTTCCCGAGCACAGATACGCAGTATTTT,CASTTGGARFPSTDTQYF
.,13,TRBV11-2,TRBJ2-2,.,TGTGCCAGCCAGGGCCTTGGAACCGGGGAGCTGTTTTTT,CASQGLGTGELFF
.,15,TRBV9,TRBJ1-1,.,TGTGCCAGCAGCGTAGGCAGTACAGGGAACACTGAAGCTTTCTTT,CASSVGSTGNTEAFF
.,12,TRBV5-1,TRBJ1-1,.,TGCGCCAGCAGCTTGGACAGTCGCAAAGCTTTCTTT,CASSLDSRKAFF
.,13,TRBV2,TRBJ1-2,.,TGTGCCAGCACCCTAGTTAGCAGCTATGGCTACACCTTC,CASTLVSSYGYTF
.,15,TRBV4-1,TRBJ1-3,.,TGCGCCAGCAGCTTACAGGGTACCGCTGGAAACACCATATATTTT,CASSLQGTAGNTIYF
.,16,TRBV19,TRBJ2-3,.,TGTGCCAGTAGTATAGATTTGACAGTAGATACAGATACGCAGTATTTT,CASSIDLTVDTDTQYF
.,18,TRBV6-9,TRBJ1-1,.,TGTGCCAGCAGTTATTCATTCAGGGTCGGCAAGAAGAAAATTGAAGCTTTCTTT,CASSYSFRVGKKKIEAFF
.,15,TRBV11-3,TRBJ2-1,TRBD2,TGTGCCAGCAGCGCAAGACTAGCGGGCTACAATGAGCAGTTCTTC,CASSARLAGYNEQFF
.,15,TRBV6-6,TRBJ1-5,.,TGTGCCAGCAGTTACGGGGAGGGTAGTAATCAGCCCCAGCATTTT,CASSYGEGSNQPQHF
.,15,TRBV28,TRBJ2-1,.,TGTGCCAGCAGTTCGTTTACAGGATCCTACAATGAGCAGTTCTTC,CASSSFTGSYNEQFF
.,15,TRBV10-3,TRBJ2-2,TRBD1,TGTGCCATCAGTGCCGAGAGGGACAGAGCCGGGGAGCTGTTTTTT,CAISAERDRAGELFF
.,15,TRBV5-1,TRBJ2-1,TRBD2,TGCGCCAGCAGTTATACTAGCGATTTCTACAATGAGCAGTTCTTC,CASSYTSDFYNEQFF
.,14,TRBV19,TRBJ1-1,.,TGTGCCAGTGGGTCTAGGACAGCCGAAGAGGTAGCTTTCTTT,CASGSRTAEEVAFF
.,13,TRBV6-4,TRBJ1-6,.,TGTGCCAGCGGACGGGAAAGCAATTCACCCCTCCACTTT,CASGRESNSPLHF
.,16,TRBV4-1,TRBJ2-5,TRBD2,TGCGCCAGCAGCCAAGAGACTAGCGGGGGACAAGAGACCCAGTACTTC,CASSQETSGGQETQYF
.,14,TRBV28,TRBJ1-2,.,TGTGCCAGCAGCCTCGGACAGACCGAATATGGCTACACCTTC,CASSLGQTEYGYTF
.,13,TRBV6-5,TRBJ1-2,.,TGTGCCAGCAGTTACCGGAGTAGCTATGGCTACACCTTC,CASSYRSSYGYTF
.,15,TRBV4-1,TRBJ1-4,.,TGCGCCAGCAGCCAAGGACGGCAGGGTGATGAAAAACTGTTTTTT,CASSQGRQGDEKLFF
.,13,TRBV11-2,TRBJ2-5,TRBD1,TGTGCCAGCAGTCGGGACAGGGGAGAGACCCAGTACTTC,CASSRDRGETQYF
.,15,TRBV14,TRBJ1-6,TRBD1,TGTGCCAGCAGCCAGAGGACAGGGGATAATTCACCCCTCCACTTT,CASSQRTGDNSPLHF
.,11,TRBV5-1,TRBJ2-7,.,TGCGCCAGCAGCTTCGGCTACGAGCAGTACTTC,CASSFGYEQYF
.,15,TRBV4-3,TRBJ1-6,.,TGCGCCAGCAGCCAAGACCGCTCCTATAATTCACCCCTCCACTTT,CASSQDRSYNSPLHF
once,15,TRBV19,TRBJ2-1,.,TGTGCCAGTAGTATCCAGACAGGTATCTACAATGAGCAGTTCTTC,CASSIQTGIYNEQFF
.,13,TRBV18,TRBJ1-1,.,TGTGCCAGCTCACCACCGGAGCGGACTGAAGCTTTCTTT,CASSPPERTEAFF
.,15,TRBV11-2,TRBJ2-7,TRBD1,TGTGCCAGCAGACCACCGGGACAGGGTCTCTACGAGCAGTACTTC,CASRPPGQGLYEQYF